This T cell receptor beta chain was obtained from a study of OX40 agonist ivuxolimab in advanced cancers. Clones were read by immunoSEQ multiplex PCR, and TCRdb kept only the in-frame ones, dropping some. The data contain around 65,000 clones, almost 95% of them seen just once; the ten biggest clones take up around an eighth. The germline V gene encodes CDR1 SGHTA and CDR2 FQGTGA. Trimming cost V 2 bases and J 7 bases, with 10 bases left between them. The CDR3 is 13 residues long. The specimen comprised CD4+ or CD8+ T cells sorted from blood, sampled in a trial of the OX40 agonist ivuxolimab. The V call is TRBV7-3, the J call TRBJ2-3; no firm D call. This clonotype was obtained from an adult with an advanced solid tumor such as melanoma, head and neck, liver or kidney cancer. DNA for the CDR3: TGTGCCAGCAGCTTAGGCGGAGAGAATACGCAGTATTTT. It encodes CASSLGGENTQYF.